This T cell receptor (beta chain) derives from a study of cytomegalovirus exposure and HLA in healthy donors (TCRdb year 2017). Some background on the complete study: The 650 to 750 repertoires of the first cohort and the 95 to 150 validation repertoires were produced on the same platform, according to a later analysis. The study was designed to test whether signatures of past pathogen exposure could be identified by cataloging public T cell receptors. In addition to the first cohort of around 670 subjects, a separate validation cohort of some 120 different subjects was used. The study combined high-throughput TCR immunosequencing, statistical association of individual TCRs with disease status, and machine learning to predict cytomegalovirus infection status.

The donors were included in the validation cohort of some 110 subjects, a group kept apart from the roughly 700-subject first cohort. The V and J ends are trimmed by 3 bases and 1 base, leaving 7 bases between them. As encoded in the germline V gene, CDR1 is MGHDK while CDR2 is SYGVNS. The CDR3 runs 14 amino acids, cysteine and phenylalanine included. Kept here is only the CDR3 DNA, which spans 42 bases and is read in frame from base 1. What the study reported, not specific to this receptor: A total of 164 TCR beta chains were listed by the study as associated with cytomegalovirus. The classifier was reported to diagnose cytomegalovirus status with high specificity and sensitivity in both the original and validation cohorts. The authors suggested that the approach could potentially be extended to other disease states and immunological phenotypes. A later analysis found that TCRs clustered in the first cohort also tended to co-occur in the 120 validation repertoires, with more than 90% of cluster scores above 0. Most TCR sequences were observed very rarely across donors, whereas some public TCRs were present in many individuals. A later analysis had no HLA typing for the validation cohort, so co-occurrence there was scored across all 120 repertoires. In vitro tests confirmed that a few of the cytomegalovirus-associated TCR beta chains recognize cytomegalovirus antigens.

About this clone itself: Its antigen is currently not known. Base qualities are not provided; no much larger clone lies one nucleotide away.

Library preparation was by the immunoSEQ multiplex PCR assay. The original methods were these. To diagnose cytomegalovirus status from the catalog of TCR beta chain sequences, a statistical classification framework was built. TCRdb mirrors the immuneACCESS table, restricted to in-frame sequences. Some clones are absent from its copies; in checked studies, under half trace to an unresolved V gene, and the reason for the others is unknown. Clonal size and the V and J genes are those of that table, whereas D and trimming came from the DNA. Counted in this sample were some 140,000 clones; 70% to 90% of them appeared once. The biggest ten clones account for 1.4% to 1.5% of the sample.

The rearranged chain carries TRBV25-1 and TRBJ1-3; the D gene is unclear. Sequenced: PBMCs. This clonotype was obtained from a woman aged 30 to 39 in good health and CMV-seronegative. The DNA reads TGTGCCAGCAGTGATCCCGGGTCTGGAAACACCATATATTTT. This yields the protein CASSDPGSGNTIYF. Supplemented by the reference TRBV25-1 and TRBJ1-3 proteins around the CDR3, the complete variable domain is EADIYQTPRYLVIGTGKKITLECSQTMGHDKMYWYQQDPGMELHLIHYSYGVNSTEKGDLSSESTVSRIRTEHFPLTLESARPSHTSQYLCASSDPGSGNTIYFGEGSWLTVV.